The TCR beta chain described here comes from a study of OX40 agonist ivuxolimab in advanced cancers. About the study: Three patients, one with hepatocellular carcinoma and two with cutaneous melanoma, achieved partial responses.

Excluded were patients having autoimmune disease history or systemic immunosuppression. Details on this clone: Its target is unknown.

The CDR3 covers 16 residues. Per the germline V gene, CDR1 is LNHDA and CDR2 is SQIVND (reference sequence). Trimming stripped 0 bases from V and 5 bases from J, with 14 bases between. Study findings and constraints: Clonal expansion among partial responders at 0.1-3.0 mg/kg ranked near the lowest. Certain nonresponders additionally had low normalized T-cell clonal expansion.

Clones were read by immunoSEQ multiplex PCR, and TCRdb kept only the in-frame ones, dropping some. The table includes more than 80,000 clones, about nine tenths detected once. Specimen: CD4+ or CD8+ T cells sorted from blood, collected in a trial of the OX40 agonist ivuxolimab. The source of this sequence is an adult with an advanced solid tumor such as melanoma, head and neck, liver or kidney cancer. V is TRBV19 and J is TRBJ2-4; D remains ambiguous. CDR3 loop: CASSIDAGSLQNIQYF. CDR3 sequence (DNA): TGTGCCAGTAGTATAGATGCCGGGTCCCTCCAAAACATTCAGTACTTC. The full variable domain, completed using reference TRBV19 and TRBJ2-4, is DGGITQSPKYLFRKEGQNVTLSCEQNLNHDAMYWYRQDPGQGLRLIYYSQIVNDFQKGDIAEGYSVSREKKESFPLTVTSAQKNPTAFYLCASSIDAGSLQNIQYFGAGTRLSVL.